This entry lists 25 T cell receptor beta chains sequenced from one sample in a study of cytomegalovirus exposure and HLA in healthy donors. The study ran its PCR with 60 Vbeta and 13 Jbeta primers. The assay was immunoSEQ multiplex PCR, and TCRdb's table has in-frame clones only and misses some. In the table there are 200,000 to 250,000 clones, 75% to 90% of which are singletons. The specimen was PBMCs. These receptors originate from a woman in her late teens or twenties in good health and CMV-seronegative.

V gene TRBV29-1 combines with J gene TRBJ2-2, with a possible D match to TRBD1 (6 bases). V gave up 7 bases and J gave up 7 bases, with 16 bases separating them. This CDR3 contains 13 residues. CDR1 is SQVTM, CDR2 ANQGSEA, per germline. DNA of the CDR3: TGCAGCGGCCGAGACAGGTTTCTCGGGGAGCTGTTTTTT. Amino acid sequence: CSGRDRFLGELFF.

In the case of this clone: One end of the junction does not line up with germline, which may come from a read error. The J gene is TRBJ2-7, the V gene TRBV20-1; 7 bases are shared with TRBD2. The CDR3 has 10 amino acids. Germline CDR1 and CDR2: DFQATT and SNEGSKA (reference sequence). The CDR3 DNA reads TGCAGTGCTAGAGATGCGGGGGTTGTCTTC. This gives the protein CSARDAGVVF.

V gene TRBV5-4 combines with J gene TRBJ1-2; 9 nucleotides line up with TRBD1. CDR1 and CDR2 from the germline V gene are SGHNT and YYREEE (reference sequence). CDR3 length: 17 amino acids. After removal of 6 bases from V and 3 bases from J, the junction contained 15 bases not matched to a gene. The CDR3 loop reads CASKEMGQGGSHYGYTF. The CDR3 DNA follows: TGTGCCAGCAAGGAAATGGGACAGGGAGGCTCCCACTATGGCTACACCTTC.

The chain has TRBV6-6 and TRBJ1-1, with TRBD1 matching 7 bases. Losses at the gene ends were 7 bases for V and 10 bases for J; bases not matched to a gene: 9. The CDR3 consists of 12 residues. The germline gives CDR1 MNHNY, CDR2 SVGAGI (reference sequence). In DNA form, the CDR3 reads TGTGCCAGCACCTCCGACAGGGTTACAGCTTTCTTT. It codes for CASTSDRVTAFF.

This clone was seen once. V is TRBV10-3 and J is TRBJ2-7; tentatively, D is TRBD1 (6 bases). The V gene lost 5 bases and the J gene lost 1 base, with 15 bases spanning the gap. CDR1 ENHRY and CDR2 SYGVKD come from the germline V gene. The CDR3 has 15 amino acids. In DNA form, the CDR3 reads TGTGCCATCAGTAAAGTCCGGGACATTTCCTACGAGCAGTACTTC. It specifies CAISKVRDISYEQYF.

The V and J genes are TRBV7-9 and TRBJ2-3; D is unresolved. CDR3 length: 15 amino acids. V lost 1 base and J 0 bases, leaving 8 bases between the germline ends. Germline CDR1 SEHNR, CDR2 FQNEAQ (reference sequence). CDR3 amino acids: CASSLEASSTDTQYF. For the CDR3, the DNA is TGTGCCAGCAGCTTAGAAGCGAGTAGCACAGATACGCAGTATTTT.

The chain combines TRBV19 with TRBJ1-2; D gene unclear. The CDR3 has 15 residues. Germline loops: CDR1 LNHDA, CDR2 SQIVND (reference sequence). Trimming took off 1 base at V and 7 bases at J, with 16 bases between the two ends. The CDR3 sequence: CASSIAAKGEGGYTF. The CDR3 DNA reads TGTGCCAGTAGTATAGCCGCCAAGGGTGAGGGTGGCTACACCTTC. The whole variable domain, remainder taken from reference TRBV19 and TRBJ1-2, is DGGITQSPKYLFRKEGQNVTLSCEQNLNHDAMYWYRQDPGQGLRLIYYSQIVNDFQKGDIAEGYSVSREKKESFPLTVTSAQKNPTAFYLCASSIAAKGEGGYTFGSGTRLTVV.

This chain joins TRBV6-1 and TRBJ1-1, with 7 positions matching TRBD1. Trimming at V came to 6 bases and at J to 8 bases, leaving 12 bases not matched to a gene. The CDR3 loop spans 14 amino acids. Germline CDR1 is MNHNS and CDR2 is SASEGT. The CDR3 DNA reads TGTGCCAGCAGCGTCGGACAGGTCGGGGGAGAAGCTTTCTTT. It yields the protein CASSVGQVGGEAFF.

The chain combines TRBV11-2 with TRBJ1-5; 7 bases agree with TRBD1. Trimming took 5 bases from V and 7 from J; bases not matched to a gene: 5. The germline CDR1 and CDR2 sequences are SGHAT and FQNNGV. The CDR3 is made up of 13 amino acids. CDR3: CASSRQGRQPQHF. In DNA, the CDR3 is TGTGCCAGCAGCAGACAGGGCCGGCAGCCCCAGCATTTT.

This chain joins TRBV2 and TRBJ1-2; D gene unclear. The CDR3 is 15 residues long. CDR1 is SNHLY and CDR2 is FYNNEI in the germline V gene. Trimming pared 2 bases from V and 0 bases from J, leaving 10 bases between. The CDR3 nucleotides are TGTGCCAGCAGTGAAAGCCGAAGAGCTAACTATGGCTACACCTTC. Protein product: CASSESRRANYGYTF.

V gene TRBV7-2 combines with J gene TRBJ1-6; tentatively, D is TRBD1 (5 bases). The germline CDR1 and CDR2 sequences are SGHTA and FQGNSA. CDR3 length: 14 residues. CDR3 bases: TGTGCGAGCCGAGGAGTGGGGGGAAATTCACCCCTCCACTTT. Translating it yields CASRGVGGNSPLHF.

The chain couples TRBV7-2 to TRBJ2-2; no definite D call. Germline CDR1 reads SGHTA; CDR2 reads FQGNSA. Trimming shortened V by 1 base and J by 8 bases, and 14 bases separated the two germline ends. CDR3 size: 15 residues. The CDR3, as DNA: TGTGCCAGCAGCTTAGAAGTCGGTAGCTCGGGGGAGCTGTTTTTT. Its protein product is CASSLEVGSSGELFF.

A few counts support this clone. This chain uses TRBV2 with TRBJ1-5; D gene unclear. Germline V gene data show CDR1 as SNHLY and CDR2 as FYNNEI. V dropped 7 bases and J dropped 0 bases, with 7 bases sitting between them. The CDR3 has 13 amino acids. The CDR3 DNA is TGTGCCAGCAAGGCAGGTAGCAATCAGCCCCAGCATTTT. This sequence encodes CASKAGSNQPQHF.

The chain has TRBV6-6 and TRBJ1-5; 7 nucleotides match TRBD1. Trimming removed 5 bases from V and 5 bases from J; junction bases left unmatched: 3. Germline values: CDR1 MNHNY, CDR2 SVGAGI (reference sequence). The length of the CDR3 is 13 residues. The CDR3 here is CASSTQGDQPQHF. As DNA, the CDR3 is TGTGCCAGCAGTACTCAGGGGGATCAGCCCCAGCATTTT.

This chain connects TRBV4-1 to TRBJ1-1; D not resolved. Trimming stripped 3 bases from V and 1 base from J, with 15 bases between. Germline CDR1 MGHRA, CDR2 YSYEKL. CDR3 length: 16 residues. The CDR3, as DNA: TGCGCCAGCAGCCATCCTGGACGACGGGAGAACACTGAAGCTTTCTTT. As protein: CASSHPGRRENTEAFF.

This clone was found a few times. V and J are TRBV4-2 and TRBJ1-1; D remains ambiguous. CDR1 is LGHNA, CDR2 YNFKEQ, per germline. The CDR3 totals 11 residues. V lost 6 bases to trimming and J lost 11 bases, with 13 bases between them. The CDR3 DNA sequence: TGTGCCAGCAGGGGAGGGTTCGGGGCTTTCTTT. This sequence encodes CASRGGFGAFF.

The chain joins TRBV4-2 to TRBJ2-5; TRBD2 matches at 9 bases. V lost 1 base and J lost 2; bases outside the gene matches: 5. CDR1 is LGHNA and CDR2 is YNFKEQ in the germline V gene. This CDR3 is built from 16 residues. CDR3 nucleotides: TGTGCCAGCAGCCAAGGTGCTAGCGGGGTACAAGAGACCCAGTACTTC. Protein product: CASSQGASGVQETQYF.

This clone showed up just once. The rearrangement joins TRBV5-1 to TRBJ1-1; 9 bases fit TRBD1. The germline CDR1 and CDR2 sequences are SGHRS and YFSETQ. J gave up 1 base and V 4 bases, and 8 bases lay outside the gene matches. The length of the CDR3 is 16 residues. The CDR3 sequence is CASSPLGTGTNTEAFF. The CDR3 nucleotides are TGCGCCAGCAGCCCTCTGGGGACAGGGACGAACACTGAAGCTTTCTTT.

The V and J genes are TRBV7-3 and TRBJ2-2, with 12 nucleotides matching TRBD2. The CDR3 has 16 amino acids. CDR1 and CDR2 from the germline V gene are SGHTA and FQGTGA. J gave up 5 bases and V 6 bases, and 7 bases lay outside the gene matches. CDR3 coding DNA: TGTGCCAGCAGTTTGACTAGCGGGAGTAGAACCGGGGAGCTGTTTTTT. Its protein product is CASSLTSGSRTGELFF.

The V gene is TRBV10-1, the J gene TRBJ2-1; 8 positions match TRBD2. CDR1 and CDR2 (germline): WNHNN, SYGVQD (reference sequence). Trimming at V came to 0 bases and at J to 0 bases, leaving 10 bases not matched to a gene. There are 19 residues in the CDR3. CDR3 amino acids: CASSESGAGGLSSYNEQFF. CDR3 nucleotides: TGCGCCAGCAGTGAGTCGGGTGCGGGAGGTCTGAGCTCCTACAATGAGCAGTTCTTC.

The chain couples TRBV4-1 to TRBJ1-1; 9 bases are shared with TRBD1. This CDR3 region has 15 residues. Looked up from germline, CDR1 is MGHRA and CDR2 is YSYEKL. Trimming at V came to 3 bases and at J to 3 bases, leaving 5 bases not matched to a gene. The DNA of the CDR3 is TGCGCCAGCAGCCAGGGGGGACAGGGCGACACTGAAGCTTTCTTT. Its translation: CASSQGGQGDTEAFF.

V usage is TRBV5-8 and J usage is TRBJ2-7; the match to TRBD1 covers 7 bases. Germline lookup yields CDR1 SGHTS and CDR2 YDEGEE. The CDR3 covers 15 residues. V lost 4 bases, J lost 4 bases, and 11 bases stayed unmatched. CDR3 protein: CASSRPTGLVYEQYF. Here the CDR3 DNA reads TGTGCCAGCAGCCGGCCGACAGGGCTTGTATACGAGCAGTACTTC.

The chain carries TRBV7-2 and TRBJ2-3, with no clear D. Trimming took off 7 bases at V and 7 bases at J, with 18 bases between the two ends. The CDR3 length is 14 residues. Germline values: CDR1 SGHTA, CDR2 FQGNSA. This CDR3 is CASTKQTPGYTQYF. Here the CDR3 DNA reads TGTGCCAGCACCAAGCAGACCCCCGGGTATACGCAGTATTTT.

This clone was detected only a few times. The chain carries TRBV19 and TRBJ2-1; D not resolved. V was shortened by 6 bases and J by 4 bases, with 10 bases between the two germline ends. In germline, CDR1 is LNHDA, CDR2 SQIVND (reference sequence). The CDR3 covers 13 residues. The CDR3 sequence: CASSLARYNEQFF. The CDR3 nucleotides are TGTGCCAGTAGCCTGGCTAGGTACAATGAGCAGTTCTTC.

The chain's CDR3 is CASSLGGLTNEKLFF. CDR3 bases: TGTGCCAGCAGTTTAGGGGGCCTCACTAATGAAAAACTGTTTTTT. The V and J genes are TRBV27 and TRBJ1-4; possibly TRBD1 for D (6 bases). Deletions cut 2 bases from V and 2 bases from J, with 9 bases between. The CDR3 is 15 amino acids. Germline V gives CDR1 MNHEY, CDR2 SMNVEV (reference sequence). Drawing the rest from reference TRBV27 and TRBJ1-4, the complete variable domain is EAQVTQNPRYLITVTGKKLTVTCSQNMNHEYMSWYRQDPGLGLRQIYYSMNVEVTDKGDVPEGYKVSRKEKRNFPLILESPSPNQTSLYFCASSLGGLTNEKLFFGSGTQLSVL.